The next 2 T cell receptor beta chains were all read from a single sample in a study of blood T cell repertoires in COVID-19. The assay was immunoSEQ multiplex PCR, and TCRdb's table has in-frame clones only and misses some. The sample shows over 250,000 clones, about 91% of them seen only once. Sequences were obtained from peripheral blood. The receptor set was obtained from a person aged 18-29 years with COVID-19, enrolled during active disease.

This clone was seen once. The chain has TRBV2 and TRBJ2-3; 10 bases are a match to TRBD2. Losses at the gene ends were 7 bases for V and 3 bases for J; bases not matched to a gene: 7. The CDR3 is 15 amino acids. The germline CDR1 and CDR2 sequences are SNHLY and FYNNEI. The CDR3 bases are TGTGCCAGCAATGAGGCTAGCGGGAGAACAGATACGCAGTATTTT. It codes for CASNEASGRTDTQYF.

The chain carries TRBV4-3 and TRBJ2-7, with TRBD2 matching 7 bases. The CDR3 consists of 16 residues. V shed 4 bases and J 0 bases; nucleotides not matched to a gene: 9. CDR1 and CDR2 from the germline V gene are LGHNA and YSLEER. The DNA of the CDR3 is TGCGCCAGCAGCCCGCTCCTTCGCGGGAGCTCCTACGAGCAGTACTTC. This codes for CASSPLLRGSSYEQYF.